This entry concerns a single TCR beta chain. Its target is unknown. The same CDR3 arises from other DNA sequences in this sample as well. Original analysis: Filtering differed, since immunoSEQ gave only junction sequences and no quality scores. The assay was immunoSEQ multiplex PCR, and TCRdb's table has in-frame clones only and misses some. The V and J calls and clone size were taken over from that table, and D and trimming were inferred from the DNA. The sample carries about 2,200,000 clones, roughly 91% recorded once. This record belongs to a study of shared clonotypes between healthy human individuals. Study overall: The plates for each donor numbered three CD4 naive, three CD4 memory, two CD8 naive and one CD8 memory.

Whole-study findings and limits: Clonotypes shared by all four sorted-subset donors had higher generation probabilities than non-shared clonotypes. Estimated richness was generally greater in naive than memory subsets.

The ends were cut back, 4 bases at V and 5 bases at J, with 7 bases in the middle. CDR1 and CDR2 from the germline V gene are SGHTA and FQGNSA. The CDR3 loop spans 12 amino acids. Naive CD8 isolation took CD45RO-negative cells positively selected for CCR7 and excluded terminally differentiated effector memory CD45RA+ cells. The source is a man between 18 and 35 years old in good health. Some clones in this sample may be carry-over from other donors' samples. Sequenced input: naive CD8+ T cells from PBMCs. The J gene is TRBJ2-3, the V gene TRBV7-2; maybe TRBD2 (5 bases). In DNA, the CDR3 is TGTGCCAGCAGCTCCCGGGGAGATACGCAGTATTTT. Protein sequence: CASSSRGDTQYF.